These 22 T cell receptor beta chains were sequenced from one sample in a study of identical twins. Each CDR3 protein gets one entry after TCRdb re-called the 5' RACE reads with MiXCR. The sample records 450,000 or so distinct CDR3 sequences, about 14% being singletons. This sample also belongs to another study, concerning yellow fever vaccine responses in identical twins.

Sequencing was done on a sample of CD4+ T cells sorted from blood. These receptors originate from a woman aged 18 to 35 in good health.

The CDR3 nucleotides read TGTGCCAGCAGCCGGCTCCCCAAGACAGGGGCGAGTACCGGGGAGCTGTTTTTT. Protein product: CASSRLPKTGASTGELFF. This sequence joins TRBV14 and TRBJ2-2; TRBD1 agrees at 8 bases. The CDR3 runs 18 residues. Germline V gene sequence: CDR1 SGHDN, CDR2 FVKESK. Losses at the gene ends were 4 bases for V and 5 bases for J; bases not matched to a gene: 15.

The chain couples TRBV20-1 to TRBJ2-7; TRBD1 aligns across 10 bases. The junction had 2 bases not matched to a gene; V was cut back by 0 bases and J by 3 bases. The CDR3 spans 14 residues. Germline CDR1 reads DFQATT; CDR2 reads SNEGSKA (reference sequence). The CDR3 region is CSAREGTGVYEQYF. For the CDR3, the DNA is TGCAGTGCTAGAGAAGGGACAGGGGTCTACGAGCAGTACTTC.

The chain uses TRBV15 and TRBJ2-5; D not certain. CDR1 is LNHNV and CDR2 is YYDKDF in the germline V gene (reference sequence). This CDR3 has 15 residues. Trimming removed 0 bases at V and 2 bases at J, with 10 bases between. CDR3 sequence: CATSRDFPSQETQYF. The CDR3 bases are TGTGCCACCAGCAGAGATTTTCCTAGTCAAGAGACCCAGTACTTC.

This clonotype occurred a few times. The chain uses TRBV18 and TRBJ2-1; 11 bases agree with TRBD2. The length of the CDR3 is 18 residues. Germline CDR1 reads KGHSH; CDR2 reads LQKENI. Losses at the gene ends were 4 bases for V and 6 bases for J; bases not matched to a gene: 14. This CDR3 reads CASSLAPLAGGPSNEQFF. DNA for the CDR3: TGTGCCAGCTCACTAGCCCCATTAGCGGGGGGGCCATCCAATGAGCAGTTCTTC. Supplemented by reference TRBV18 and TRBJ2-1, the full variable domain reads NAGVMQNPRHLVRRRGQEARLRCSPMKGHSHVYWYRQLPEEGLKFMVYLQKENIIDESGMPKERFSAEFPKEGPSILRIQQVVRGDSAAYFCASSLAPLAGGPSNEQFFGPGTRLTVL.

This chain joins TRBV10-3 and TRBJ2-3; 7 nucleotides agree with TRBD2. The V segment lost 1 base and the J segment 3 bases; nucleotides outside the gene matches: 10. This CDR3 contains 17 residues. The V gene's germline CDR1 is ENHRY and CDR2 SYGVKD. As DNA, the CDR3 is TGTGCCATCAGTGAGTTCCAGACTAGCTTCGAGACAGATACGCAGTATTTT. It encodes CAISEFQTSFETDTQYF.

The chain has TRBV4-1 and TRBJ1-2; D call uncertain. This CDR3 comprises 15 residues. CDR1 and CDR2 (germline): MGHRA, YSYEKL. The V end lost 0 bases, the J end lost 5 bases, and 13 bases lay between the germline ends. In DNA form, the CDR3 reads TGCGCCAGCAGCCAAGAGATCACCATCCCGTATGGCTACACCTTC. Protein sequence: CASSQEITIPYGYTF.

This clonotype was counted at least ten times. The CDR3, as DNA: TGTGCCAGCAGGCAAGAATCCGGGACACCAACGAGGGAGCAGTACTTC. Translating it yields CASRQESGTPTREQYF. The chain joins TRBV7-2 to TRBJ2-7, with D possibly matching TRBD1 (6 bases). The V end was cut by 6 bases, the J end by 7 bases, with 25 bases between. This CDR3 comprises 16 residues. From germline, CDR1 is SGHTA and CDR2 FQGNSA.

This clonotype was seen ten or more times. The CDR3 here is CASSLQLAGDTQYF. The CDR3 nucleotides read TGTGCCAGCAGCTTACAACTAGCGGGAGATACGCAGTATTTT. This sequence joins TRBV7-2 and TRBJ2-3; 9 bases match TRBD2. There are 14 residues in the CDR3. Per the germline V gene, CDR1 is SGHTA and CDR2 is FQGNSA. V lost 2 bases and J lost 5; bases outside the gene matches: 2.

This clonotype was seen only a few times. The chain combines TRBV5-1 with TRBJ2-2, with 15 bases matching TRBD2. The CDR3 contains 15 residues. Germline V CDR1 and CDR2: SGHRS, YFSETQ. V was clipped by 6 bases and J by 6 bases; unmatched bases: 3. The CDR3 DNA sequence: TGCGCCAGCACCGGACTAGCGGGGGGGCCCGGGGAGCTGTTTTTT. As protein: CASTGLAGGPGELFF.

V usage is TRBV20-1 and J usage is TRBJ2-3; TRBD2 is a possible D gene (5 bases). Germline CDR1 DFQATT, CDR2 SNEGSKA (reference sequence). The CDR3 is 12 residues long. V gave up 6 bases and J gave up 6 bases, with 13 bases separating them. CDR3 in amino acids: CSAEGEADTQYF. In nucleotides, the CDR3 is TGCAGTGCCGAGGGCGAGGCCGATACGCAGTATTTT.

This clonotype was picked up many times. V and J are TRBV20-1 and TRBJ2-5, with 9 nucleotides matching TRBD2. The CDR3 length is 13 residues. The V segment lost 5 bases and the J segment 5 bases; nucleotides outside the gene matches: 6. The V gene's germline CDR1 is DFQATT and CDR2 SNEGSKA (reference sequence). This CDR3 is CSAPIAGAETQYF. The CDR3 coding sequence is TGCAGTGCTCCAATAGCGGGGGCGGAGACCCAGTACTTC.

The chain uses TRBV5-6 and TRBJ2-3, with no clear D. Trimming pared 4 bases from V and 2 bases from J, leaving 17 bases between. Germline V CDR1 and CDR2: SGHDT, YYEEEE. There are 16 residues in the CDR3. This CDR3 is CASSHRSLLSTDTQYF. DNA for the CDR3: TGTGCCAGCAGCCATAGGTCCCTACTTTCCACAGATACGCAGTATTTT. The variable domain in full, with the rest retrieved from reference TRBV5-6 and TRBJ2-3, is DAGVTQSPTHLIKTRGQQVTLRCSPKSGHDTVSWYQQALGQGPQFIFQYYEEEERQRGNFPDRFSGHQFPNYSSELNVNALLLGDSALYLCASSHRSLLSTDTQYFGPGTRLTVL.

This chain joins TRBV2 and TRBJ1-1; D is perhaps TRBD1 (6 bases). Trimming removed 0 bases at V and 10 bases at J, with 9 bases between. The CDR3 length is 12 residues. Germline assignment: CDR1 SNHLY and CDR2 FYNNEI. CDR3 in DNA: TGTGCCAGCAGTGAAGCGAGCAGGGGAGCTTTCTTT. Its protein product is CASSEASRGAFF.

In this sample, this clonotype turned up a few times. The V gene is TRBV6-5, the J gene TRBJ2-7, with a weak D call TRBD2 (6 bases). This CDR3 is 15 amino acids long. The V gene lost 2 bases and the J gene lost 3 bases, with 14 bases spanning the gap. CDR1 and CDR2 from the germline V gene are MNHEY and SVGAGI. The CDR3 loop reads CASSYRREFFYEQYF. CDR3 nucleotides: TGTGCCAGCAGTTACCGGAGGGAGTTTTTCTACGAGCAGTACTTC.

The chain links TRBV7-2 to TRBJ2-7; unclear D gene. V lost 1 base and J 5 bases, leaving 12 bases between the germline ends. This CDR3 contains 14 residues. Germline V gene data show CDR1 as SGHTA and CDR2 as FQGNSA. As DNA, the CDR3 is TGTGCCAGCAGCTTAGACCCAGTGGGCCACGAGCAGTACTTC. Its translation is CASSLDPVGHEQYF.

This clonotype was observed a handful of times. V gene TRBV6-1 combines with J gene TRBJ2-1; a possible D gene is TRBD1 (6 bases). Germline lookup yields CDR1 MNHNS and CDR2 SASEGT. The CDR3 sequence is 14 residues long. With 8 bases removed from V and 5 bases from J, the gap between germline ends came to 16 bases. As DNA, the CDR3 is TGTGCCAGCTTTGCGACAGGTCTACACAATGAGCAGTTCTTC. It is translated as CASFATGLHNEQFF.

The chain joins TRBV9 to TRBJ2-2; tentative D call: TRBD1 (5 bases). The CDR3 loop spans 15 amino acids. The V end was cut by 3 bases, the J end by 5 bases, with 14 bases between. Germline V CDR1 and CDR2: SGDLS, YYNGEE. In nucleotides, the CDR3 is TGTGCCAGCAGCGCGCTCACTCAGGGTACCGGGGAGCTGTTTTTT. Residues: CASSALTQGTGELFF.

The chain combines TRBV11-2 with TRBJ2-1; 10 nucleotides agree with TRBD1. This CDR3 region has 16 residues. V gave up 8 bases and J gave up 7 bases; unmatched junction bases: 14. The germline V gene encodes CDR1 SGHAT and CDR2 FQNNGV. The CDR3 loop reads CASRGEGTGERNEQFF. The DNA for the CDR3 is TGTGCCAGCCGGGGGGAGGGGACAGGGGAGCGGAATGAGCAGTTCTTC.

V usage is TRBV2 and J usage is TRBJ2-7; weak D call: TRBD1 (5 bases). CDR3 size: 14 residues. Trimming took off 3 bases at V and 0 bases at J, with 9 bases between the two ends. The germline V gene has CDR1 SNHLY and CDR2 FYNNEI. The CDR3 protein is CASSENRSSYEQYF. DNA of the CDR3: TGTGCCAGCAGTGAGAACAGGAGCTCCTACGAGCAGTACTTC.

This clonotype was picked up a small number of times. The chain joins TRBV4-3 to TRBJ2-2; D remains ambiguous. The CDR3 is made up of 15 amino acids. Trimming removed 4 bases from V and 3 bases from J, with 12 bases in between. CDR1 is LGHNA and CDR2 is YSLEER in the germline V gene. CDR3 nucleotides: TGCGCCAGCAGCCCCCTAGGAGACTACACCGGGGAGCTGTTTTTT. Translating it yields CASSPLGDYTGELFF.

The chain recombines TRBV9 with TRBJ2-2; D gene ambiguous. The V gene's germline CDR1 is SGDLS and CDR2 YYNGEE. This CDR3 comprises 16 residues. With 0 bases removed from V and 6 bases from J, the gap between germline ends came to 15 bases. The CDR3 nucleotides are TGTGCCAGCAGCGTAGCTGGAACCAAGCGCGCCGGGGAGCTGTTTTTT. Translating it yields CASSVAGTKRAGELFF.

V gene TRBV6-1 combines with J gene TRBJ1-6; D possibly corresponds to TRBD1 (5 bases). Deletions cut 6 bases from V and 7 bases from J, with 22 bases between. This CDR3 region has 17 residues. CDR1 is MNHNS and CDR2 is SASEGT in the germline V gene. CDR3 in amino acids: CASRISGRLEGNSPLHF. The CDR3 bases are TGTGCCAGCAGAATATCGGGACGCCTGGAGGGGAATTCACCCCTCCACTTT.